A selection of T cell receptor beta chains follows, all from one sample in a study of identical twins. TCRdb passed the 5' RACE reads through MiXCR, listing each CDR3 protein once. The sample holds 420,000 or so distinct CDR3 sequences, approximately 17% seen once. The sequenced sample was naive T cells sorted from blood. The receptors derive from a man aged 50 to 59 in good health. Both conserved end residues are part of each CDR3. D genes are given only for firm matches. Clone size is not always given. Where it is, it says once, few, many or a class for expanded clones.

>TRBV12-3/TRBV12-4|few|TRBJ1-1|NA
TGTGCCAGCAGTGGGGACGGGCGGAGCACTGAAGCTTTCTTT
CASSGDGRSTEAFF
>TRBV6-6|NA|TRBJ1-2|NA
TGTGCCAGCATCCCACGGCCGAGCTATGGCTACACCTTC
CASIPRPSYGYTF
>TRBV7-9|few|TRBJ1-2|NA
TGTGCCAGCAGCTTAGGGGAGATTAACTATGGCTACACCTTC
CASSLGEINYGYTF
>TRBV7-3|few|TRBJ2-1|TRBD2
TGTGCCAGCAGCTCTCACACTAGCGGGAGGGCAACCAGGAATGAGCAGTTCTTC
CASSSHTSGRATRNEQFF
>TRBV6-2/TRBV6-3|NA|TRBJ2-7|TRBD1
TGTGCCAGCAGTCGACAGGGGGCTTGGAACGAGCAGTACTTC
CASSRQGAWNEQYF
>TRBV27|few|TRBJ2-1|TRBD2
TGTGCCAGCAGTTTTCAAACCGGGAGGCCCTCCTACAATGAGCAGTTCTTC
CASSFQTGRPSYNEQFF
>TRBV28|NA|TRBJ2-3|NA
TGTGCCAGCAGTTTATTTGGGCATGACGATACGCAGTATTTT
CASSLFGHDDTQYF
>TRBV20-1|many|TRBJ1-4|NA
TGCAGTGCTAGAGGGGGCGATCTCGCCATCGATGAAAAACTGTTTTTT
CSARGGDLAIDEKLFF
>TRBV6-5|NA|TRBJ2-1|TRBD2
TGTGCCAGCAGTTTATCTAGCGGGGCCTACAATGAGCAGTTCTTC
CASSLSSGAYNEQFF
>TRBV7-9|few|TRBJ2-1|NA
TGTGCCAGCAGTCCCGGGACAGGCGATCCGGGGGGCAATGAGCAGTTCTTC
CASSPGTGDPGGNEQFF
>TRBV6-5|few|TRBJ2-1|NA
TGTGCCAGCAGTTACTTGGCAGGGGTAAGAGGTGAGCAGTTCTTC
CASSYLAGVRGEQFF
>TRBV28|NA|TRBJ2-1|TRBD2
TGTGCCAGCAGTCTAGGACTAGCGGGAAAATACAATGAGCAGTTCTTC
CASSLGLAGKYNEQFF
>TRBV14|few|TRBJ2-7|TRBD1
TGTGCCAGCAGCCAAAGACAGGGGCTAACCTACGAGCAGTACTTC
CASSQRQGLTYEQYF
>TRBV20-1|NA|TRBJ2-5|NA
TGCAGTGCTAGAGATGTCAGGAGTAGCCGACTTGAGACCCAGTACTTC
CSARDVRSSRLETQYF
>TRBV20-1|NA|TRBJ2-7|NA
TGCAGTGCTAAGGACACCGTTTACGAGCAGTACTTC
CSAKDTVYEQYF
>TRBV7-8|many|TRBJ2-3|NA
TGTGCCAGCAGCTTAGGCCAGATCACAGATACGCAGTATTTT
CASSLGQITDTQYF
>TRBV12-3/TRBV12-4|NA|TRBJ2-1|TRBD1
TGTGCCAGCACGGGTCAAGGACAGGGCTACAATGAGCAGTTCTTC
CASTGQGQGYNEQFF
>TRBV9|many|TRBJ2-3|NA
TGTGCCAGCAGCGACACAGATACGCAGTATTTT
CASSDTDTQYF
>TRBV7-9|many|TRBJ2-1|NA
TGTGCCAGCAGCCCCCGGGGGCGGTACAATGAGCAGTTCTTC
CASSPRGRYNEQFF
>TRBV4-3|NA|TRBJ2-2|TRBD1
TGCGCCAGCAGCCAAGATGAGTCGGACAGGGGGCTTGGCGGGGAGCTGTTTTTT
CASSQDESDRGLGGELFF
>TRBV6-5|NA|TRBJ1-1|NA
TGTGCCAGCAGTTACTCGCACACTACAGGGTTCCCTGAAGCTTTCTTT
CASSYSHTTGFPEAFF
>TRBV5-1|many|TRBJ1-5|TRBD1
TGCGCCAGCGCACGGGACAGAAATCAGCCCCAGCATTTT
CASARDRNQPQHF
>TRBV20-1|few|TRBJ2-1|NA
TGCAGTGTCAAGAGCTCCTACAATGAGCAGTTCTTC
CSVKSSYNEQFF
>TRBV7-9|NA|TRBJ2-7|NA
TGTGCCAGCAGCTTAGCGGTTGGAGGATTTGCCTACGAGCAGTACTTC
CASSLAVGGFAYEQYF
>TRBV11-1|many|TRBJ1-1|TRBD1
TGTGCCAGCAGCTATCCCAATCGTCGGCGGACAGGGGAGGGCACTGAAGCTTTCTTT
CASSYPNRRRTGEGTEAFF
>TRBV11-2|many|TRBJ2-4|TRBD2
TGTGCCAGCAGCTTAATCGGTACTAGCGGGGGGCAACAAAACATTCAGTACTTC
CASSLIGTSGGQQNIQYF
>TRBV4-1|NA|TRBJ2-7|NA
TGCGCCAGCAGCCAGAGGCTGGGGGACTACGAGCAGTACTTC
CASSQRLGDYEQYF
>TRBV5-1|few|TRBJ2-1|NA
TGCGCCAGCAGCTTGGCCCAGGTCTCCTACAATGAGCAGTTCTTC
CASSLAQVSYNEQFF
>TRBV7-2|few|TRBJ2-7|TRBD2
TGTGCCAGCAGCTTATTAAGTGGGAGGGGATCCGGCGAGCAGTACTTC
CASSLLSGRGSGEQYF
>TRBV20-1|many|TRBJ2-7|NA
TGCAGTGCTGAACCTCCGGGCTGGACGTACGAGCAGTACTTC
CSAEPPGWTYEQYF
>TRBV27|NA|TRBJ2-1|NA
TGTGCCAGCAGTTTGAGGTGGGGTTACAATGAGCAGTTCTTC
CASSLRWGYNEQFF
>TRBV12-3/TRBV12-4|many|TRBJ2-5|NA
TGCGCCAGCAGCTTTGGAGGAGGAGAGACCCAGTACTTC
CASSFGGGETQYF
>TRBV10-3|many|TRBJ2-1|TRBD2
TGTGCCATCACCAAAGACCTTAGCGGGAGTGTGAATGAGCAGTTCTTC
CAITKDLSGSVNEQFF
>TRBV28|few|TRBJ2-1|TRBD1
TGTGCCAGCAGTCCACGGGGACAGCTATCCTACAATGAGCAGTTCTTC
CASSPRGQLSYNEQFF
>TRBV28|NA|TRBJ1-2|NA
TGTGCCAGCAGCCTCCGACGGAGGATATATGGCTACACCTTC
CASSLRRRIYGYTF
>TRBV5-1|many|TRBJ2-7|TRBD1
TGCGCCAGCAGCACAGGGGGCTCCTACGAGCAGTACTTC
CASSTGGSYEQYF
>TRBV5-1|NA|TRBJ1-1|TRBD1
TGCGCCAGCAGCGTAACAGGGGGCATCACTGAAGCTTTCTTT
CASSVTGGITEAFF